These 11 T cell receptor beta chains came from one sample sequenced in a study of blood T cell repertoires in COVID-19 (dated by TCRdb to 2019 to 2021). The library was generated by the immunoSEQ multiplex PCR assay. Imported from immuneACCESS, the table was reduced by TCRdb to in-frame sequences with V and J called. These copies leave out some clones; in studies compared against another copy, an unresolved V gene accounts for under half, and the cause of the remainder is not known. The sample contains approximately 250,000 clones, over 75% of them found a single time. The top ten clonotypes cover roughly 8.6% of the sample. The material sequenced was peripheral blood. The receptors shown here come from a human donor in a cohort sampled during active COVID-19.

The genes are TRBV5-6 and TRBJ2-5; D remains ambiguous. V dropped 2 bases and J dropped 1 base, with 12 bases sitting between them. Germline V lookup: CDR1 SGHDT, CDR2 YYEEEE. This CDR3 has 15 amino acids. DNA for the CDR3: TGTGCCAGCAGCTTTGACATAAACAGCCAAGAGACCCAGTACTTC. Translation gives CASSFDINSQETQYF.

This chain uses TRBV5-6 with TRBJ2-5, with 8 bases lining up with TRBD2. Germline CDR1 and CDR2: SGHDT and YYEEEE. Trimming took 0 bases from V and 5 from J; bases not matched to a gene: 12. CDR3 length: 17 amino acids. CDR3 nucleotides: TGTGCCAGCAGCTTGGAGGGGGGAGCGGGGGCCCGGGAGACCCAGTACTTC. This encodes CASSLEGGAGARETQYF.

The J gene is TRBJ1-1, the V gene TRBV18; the match to TRBD1 covers 10 bases. The length of the CDR3 is 15 residues. Looked up from germline, CDR1 is KGHSH and CDR2 is LQKENI. J gave up 4 bases and V 4 bases, and 6 bases lay outside the gene matches. This CDR3 is CASSRTTGGVTEAFF. CDR3 nucleotides: TGTGCCAGCTCACGAACGACAGGGGGCGTCACTGAAGCTTTCTTT. Variable domain in full (rest from reference TRBV18 and TRBJ1-1): NAGVMQNPRHLVRRRGQEARLRCSPMKGHSHVYWYRQLPEEGLKFMVYLQKENIIDESGMPKERFSAEFPKEGPSILRIQQVVRGDSAAYFCASSRTTGGVTEAFFGQGTRLTVV.

CDR3 DNA: TGTGCCAGCAGTCGACAGCCAACTAATGAAAAACTGTTTTTT. Translation: CASSRQPTNEKLFF. The genes are TRBV6-5 and TRBJ1-4, with TRBD1 as a possible D gene (5 bases). The CDR3 is made up of 14 amino acids. Germline CDR1 is MNHEY and CDR2 is SVGAGI. The germline V and J ends were trimmed by 5 bases and 0 bases, with 7 bases remaining between them.

This clone was counted a single time. The chain carries TRBV18 and TRBJ1-1, with D perhaps TRBD1 (6 bases). The ends were cut back, 2 bases at V and 1 base at J, with 14 bases in the middle. The CDR3 covers 16 residues. In germline, CDR1 is KGHSH, CDR2 LQKENI. The DNA of the CDR3 is TGTGCCAGCTCACCAAAAACAGGGACCGGGAACACTGAAGCTTTCTTT. This gives the protein CASSPKTGTGNTEAFF.

V and J are TRBV10-1 and TRBJ2-1; TRBD2 aligns across 9 bases. This CDR3 is 16 amino acids long. With 2 bases clipped from V and 3 bases from J, the junction kept 5 bases outside the gene matches. The germline V gene has CDR1 WNHNN and CDR2 SYGVQD (reference sequence). The CDR3 loop reads CASSETRGGIYNEQFF. The CDR3 bases are TGCGCCAGCAGTGAGACGCGGGGGGGGATCTACAATGAGCAGTTCTTC.

The chain recombines TRBV2 with TRBJ2-1; 10 bases match TRBD2. Germline values: CDR1 SNHLY, CDR2 FYNNEI. The CDR3 has 14 amino acids. With 7 bases clipped from V and 4 bases from J, the junction kept 4 bases outside the gene matches. As DNA, the CDR3 is TGTGCCAGCATGAGGACTAGCGGTTACAATGAGCAGTTCTTC. Amino acids: CASMRTSGYNEQFF.

This chain uses TRBV12-3 or TRBV12-4 with TRBJ1-2; D is possibly TRBD1 (6 bases). This CDR3 has 13 residues. Trimming removed 4 bases at V and 4 bases at J, with 10 bases between. The CDR3, as DNA: TGTGCCAGCAGTTCAGGGGTGCGCTATGGCTACACCTTC. This translates into CASSSGVRYGYTF.

The V and J genes are TRBV27 and TRBJ1-2, with D possibly matching TRBD1 (5 bases). The CDR3 has 18 amino acids. Trimming left V 7 bases short and J 8 bases short, with 32 bases between. The germline CDR1 and CDR2 sequences are MNHEY and SMNVEV (reference sequence). The CDR3 nucleotides are TGTGCCAGCACCCCCCTCGGGCAGGGCAAATGGGGGGTTCGGGGCTACACCTTC. Translation: CASTPLGQGKWGVRGYTF.

V gene TRBV3-1 (or the pseudogene TRBV3-2) combines with J gene TRBJ2-7; 7 bases match TRBD2. This CDR3 is built from 15 residues. Trimming at V came to 1 base and at J to 3 bases, leaving 6 bases not matched to a gene. Per germline, CDR1 LGHDT and CDR2 YNNKEL (reference sequence). CDR3 in amino acids: CASSQALSSGYEQYF. DNA of the CDR3: TGTGCCAGCAGCCAAGCTTTGTCTAGCGGCTACGAGCAGTACTTC.

The chain uses TRBV7-2 and TRBJ2-1; 7 bases are shared with TRBD1. Germline lookup yields CDR1 SGHTA and CDR2 FQGNSA. The CDR3 length is 15 residues. With 1 base clipped from V and 4 bases from J, the junction kept 4 bases outside the gene matches. The CDR3 nucleotides read TGTGCCAGCAGCTTAGTTGGGACAGATTACAATGAGCAGTTCTTC. Translating it yields CASSLVGTDYNEQFF.